The clone carrying this T cell receptor beta chain showed up just once. This sample was taken from a study of blood T cell repertoires in COVID-19. Study as a whole: Samples taken during acute and convalescent COVID-19 were collected in the United States, Italy and Spain. PBMCs, B-cell-depleted T cells, or T cells provided the cDNA or gDNA that made up the material.

Germline assignment: CDR1 MGHRA and CDR2 YSYEKL. V was clipped by 1 base and J by 4 bases; unmatched bases: 11. The CDR3 is made up of 18 amino acids. As processed by the authors: Cell counts per sample came from amplifying reference gene primers. Measured with immunoSEQ multiplex PCR; TCRdb has only the in-frame clones, and not every one. The V and J calls and the clone size are those of that table, but D and trimming were determined from the DNA. Counted here are over 60,000 clones, around 76% occurring once; the ten biggest clones make up 18%. The clonotype originates from a human donor in a cohort sampled during active COVID-19. The gene calls are TRBV4-1 and TRBJ2-1; 9 bases line up with TRBD1. The sequenced sample consisted of peripheral blood. CDR3 amino acids: CASSQGRDGTGKYNEQFF. CDR3 in DNA: TGCGCCAGCAGCCAAGGAAGAGACGGGACAGGGAAATACAATGAGCAGTTCTTC.